The 23 T cell receptor beta chains below all came from one sample that was sequenced in a study of blood T cell repertoires in COVID-19. Using immunoSEQ multiplex PCR, the repertoire was profiled, and TCRdb retains in-frame clones only, with some absent. The sample records over 300,000 clones, around 83% being singletons. The sequencing sample was made of peripheral blood. The receptors shown here come from a woman in her fifties or sixties with acute or convalescent COVID-19.

V and J are TRBV11-2 and TRBJ1-3; the D gene is possibly TRBD1 (5 bases). The CDR3 is 13 amino acids. The V end was cut by 4 bases, the J end by 4 bases, with 8 bases between. Germline loops: CDR1 SGHAT, CDR2 FQNNGV. The CDR3 sequence: CASSSYRGNTIYF. The DNA for the CDR3 is TGTGCCAGCAGCTCCTACAGGGGAAACACCATATATTTT.

The chain carries TRBV27 and TRBJ2-2; D remains ambiguous. Trimming took off 7 bases at V and 3 bases at J, with 6 bases between the two ends. This CDR3 contains 12 residues. Looked up from germline, CDR1 is MNHEY and CDR2 is SMNVEV (reference sequence). CDR3: CASIADTGELFF. The CDR3 bases are TGTGCCAGCATTGCGGACACCGGGGAGCTGTTTTTT.

This chain's CDR3 is CASSQGHIYNSPLHF. CDR3 DNA sequence: TGTGCCAGCAGCCAGGGACACATCTATAATTCACCCCTCCACTTT. The rearrangement joins TRBV4-2 to TRBJ1-6; perhaps TRBD1 as D (6 bases). Trimming removed 3 bases at V and 3 bases at J, with 9 bases between. The CDR3 is 15 residues long. Germline V gives CDR1 LGHNA, CDR2 YNFKEQ.

This chain links TRBV9 with TRBJ1-4; TRBD1 is a possible D gene (6 bases). CDR1 is SGDLS and CDR2 is YYNGEE in the germline V gene. The CDR3 extends over 12 amino acids. V was clipped by 0 bases and J by 12 bases, with 9 bases between them. CDR3 bases: TGTGCCAGCAGCGTAGAACAGGGAGAACTGTTTTTT. As protein: CASSVEQGELFF.

V usage is TRBV19 and J usage is TRBJ1-2; TRBD1 agrees at 7 bases. Germline V gives CDR1 LNHDA, CDR2 SQIVND (reference sequence). V trimming: 7 bases; J trimming: 5 bases; junction bases outside the gene matches: 7. This CDR3 comprises 13 residues. CDR3 in amino acids: CASTPDRPYGYTF. The CDR3 nucleotides are TGTGCCAGTACCCCGGACAGGCCTTATGGCTACACCTTC. Full variable domain (outside the CDR3, taken from reference TRBV19 and TRBJ1-2): DGGITQSPKYLFRKEGQNVTLSCEQNLNHDAMYWYRQDPGQGLRLIYYSQIVNDFQKGDIAEGYSVSREKKESFPLTVTSAQKNPTAFYLCASTPDRPYGYTFGSGTRLTVV.

The rearrangement links TRBV29-1 to TRBJ1-1, with 7 bases matching TRBD1. Losses at the gene ends were 5 bases for V and 5 bases for J; bases not matched to a gene: 20. There are 17 residues in the CDR3. The germline gives CDR1 SQVTM, CDR2 ANQGSEA. Here the CDR3 reads CSVRSRWVSVDRTEAFF. The CDR3 coding sequence is TGCAGCGTTCGGAGCAGGTGGGTGTCGGTGGACAGGACTGAAGCTTTCTTT.

V and J are TRBV20-1 and TRBJ2-1, with TRBD2 matching 9 bases. Trimming cost V 3 bases and J 4 bases; bases outside gene matches: 4. Germline V lookup: CDR1 DFQATT, CDR2 SNEGSKA (reference sequence). CDR3 length: 14 amino acids. Written as DNA, the CDR3 is TGCAGTGCTAGTCCAGCGGGGGGTTACAATGAGCAGTTCTTC. Its translation: CSASPAGGYNEQFF.

This clone was seen only a few times. The rearrangement joins TRBV5-1 to TRBJ2-3; a possible D gene is TRBD2 (6 bases). The V end lost 0 bases, the J end lost 7 bases, and 18 bases lay between the germline ends. The germline V gene has CDR1 SGHRS and CDR2 YFSETQ. The CDR3 runs to 16 residues. The CDR3 region is CASSLAGSGPGHTQYF. For the CDR3, the DNA is TGCGCCAGCAGCTTGGCGGGGAGCGGGCCCGGACATACGCAGTATTTT.

The chain couples TRBV29-1 to TRBJ2-2; tentatively, D is TRBD1 (6 bases). The length of the CDR3 is 16 residues. The germline CDR1 and CDR2 sequences are SQVTM and ANQGSEA. V shed 5 bases and J shed 1 base, with 17 bases lying between them. The CDR3 sequence is CSVRYSDRRNTGELFF. The CDR3 DNA is TGCAGCGTTCGGTATTCTGACAGGAGGAACACCGGGGAGCTGTTTTTT.

The chain employs TRBV5-1 and TRBJ2-3, with D perhaps matching TRBD2 (5 bases). Trimming removed 5 bases from V and 0 bases from J, with 10 bases in between. The germline V gene encodes CDR1 SGHRS and CDR2 YFSETQ. The CDR3 runs 14 residues. The CDR3 bases are TGCGCCAGCAGTGTAGAGGGTAGCACAGATACGCAGTATTTT. It translates to CASSVEGSTDTQYF. The whole variable domain, filled in from reference TRBV5-1 and TRBJ2-3, reads KAGVTQTPRYLIKTRGQQVTLSCSPISGHRSVSWYQQTPGQGLQFLFEYFSETQRNKGNFPGRFSGRQFSNSRSEMNVSTLELGDSALYLCASSVEGSTDTQYFGPGTRLTVL.

The chain has TRBV7-3 and TRBJ2-7, with 7 bases lining up with TRBD1. The CDR3 has 14 residues. CDR1 is SGHTA, CDR2 FQGTGA, per germline. V lost 0 bases and J lost 5; bases outside the gene matches: 4. The chain's CDR3 is CASSLTAGGNEQYF. The CDR3 nucleotides are TGTGCCAGCAGCTTAACCGCAGGGGGTAACGAGCAGTACTTC.

There are a few counts of this clone. This chain joins TRBV3-1 (or the pseudogene TRBV3-2) and TRBJ1-5; perhaps TRBD1 as D (5 bases). This CDR3 has 14 residues. V was pared by 7 bases and J by 0 bases, with 10 bases between. CDR1 and CDR2 (germline): LGHDT, YNNKEL (reference sequence). The chain's CDR3 is CASTKTDSNQPQHF. The CDR3, as DNA: TGTGCCAGCACCAAGACAGATAGCAATCAGCCCCAGCATTTT.

This clone was seen a few times. The chain carries TRBV5-8 and TRBJ2-3, with D tentatively TRBD2 (6 bases). V was clipped by 5 bases and J by 9 bases, with 13 bases between them. Germline loops: CDR1 SGHTS, CDR2 YDEGEE. There are 12 residues in the CDR3. CDR3 amino acids: CASRPSGVTQYF. CDR3 DNA sequence: TGTGCCAGCAGACCCTCGGGAGTAACGCAGTATTTT.

The rearrangement uses TRBV29-1 and TRBJ2-5; TRBD1 matches 9 bases. Germline trimming cut 5 bases from V and 4 bases from J; bases unmatched to any gene: 8. The CDR3 totals 14 residues. In germline, CDR1 is SQVTM, CDR2 ANQGSEA. CDR3 residues: CSVPDGTGTETQYF. The CDR3, as DNA: TGCAGCGTTCCGGATGGGACAGGGACAGAGACCCAGTACTTC.

This chain connects TRBV25-1 to TRBJ2-5; TRBD2 is a possible D gene (6 bases). Germline CDR1 reads MGHDK; CDR2 reads SYGVNS. The CDR3 is made up of 16 amino acids. V was cut by 1 base and J by 1 base, with 13 bases left in between. CDR3 residues: CASSEWRGRAQETQYF. As DNA, the CDR3 is TGTGCCAGCAGTGAATGGAGGGGTCGGGCCCAAGAGACCCAGTACTTC.

The chain joins TRBV24-1 to TRBJ2-3; 10 nucleotides align to TRBD2. Trimming cost V 3 bases and J 3 bases; bases outside gene matches: 2. Germline loops: CDR1 KGHDR, CDR2 SFDVKD. The CDR3 spans 15 residues. In nucleotides, the CDR3 is TGTGCCACCAGTGATATGACTAGCGGGACAGATACGCAGTATTTT. Translating gives CATSDMTSGTDTQYF.

In DNA form, the CDR3 reads TGCGCCAGCAGCCCCGGGACTATCTACAATGAGCAGTTCTTC. It encodes CASSPGTIYNEQFF. The chain employs TRBV4-3 and TRBJ2-1; 7 positions agree with TRBD2. V was pared by 4 bases and J by 3 bases, with 3 bases of the junction left unmatched. Germline V gives CDR1 LGHNA, CDR2 YSLEER. The CDR3 is 14 amino acids.

The chain carries TRBV12-3 or TRBV12-4 and TRBJ1-5, with TRBD1 matching over 7 bases. The CDR3 runs to 13 residues. V shed 5 bases, J shed 7 bases, and the junction held 5 bases outside the gene matches. The CDR3 sequence: CASSVRQGQPQHF. DNA for the CDR3: TGTGCCAGCAGTGTCCGACAGGGCCAGCCCCAGCATTTT.

V usage is TRBV27 and J usage is TRBJ2-1; 9 nucleotides line up with TRBD2. The J segment lost 7 bases and the V segment lost 2 bases, leaving 0 bases of the junction unmatched. The CDR3 is 13 residues long. The germline V gene encodes CDR1 MNHEY and CDR2 SMNVEV (reference sequence). The CDR3 spells CASSLTSGNEQFF. DNA for the CDR3: TGTGCCAGCAGTTTAACTAGCGGGAATGAGCAGTTCTTC.

The chain joins TRBV4-2 to TRBJ1-4; unclear D gene. CDR3 length: 14 amino acids. Germline loops: CDR1 LGHNA, CDR2 YNFKEQ. Trimming left V 0 bases short and J 5 bases short, with 7 bases between. CDR3 in amino acids: CASSQERENEKLFF. The CDR3 coding sequence is TGTGCCAGCAGCCAAGAAAGAGAGAATGAAAAACTGTTTTTT.

The rearrangement joins TRBV11-2 to TRBJ1-3, with a tentative D call TRBD1 (6 bases). Trimming cost V 7 bases and J 4 bases, with 14 bases left between them. CDR1 is SGHAT, CDR2 FQNNGV, per germline. The CDR3 consists of 14 residues. The CDR3 region has the DNA TGTGCCAGCAACTCGGCAGGGGTCGGAAACACCATATATTTT. Its translation: CASNSAGVGNTIYF.

The chain combines TRBV4-3 with TRBJ2-3, with TRBD2 identical over 8 bases. The CDR3 spans 16 residues. J was trimmed by 1 base and V by 1 base; bases with no gene match: 4. CDR1 and CDR2 (germline): LGHNA, YSLEER. The CDR3 is CASSQALREGTDTQYF. In nucleotides, the CDR3 is TGCGCCAGCAGCCAAGCTTTGCGGGAGGGCACAGATACGCAGTATTTT.

CDR3 nucleotides: TGTGCCATCAGTGAGTCAGGACAGCCTGAAAAACTGTTTTTT. Protein product: CAISESGQPEKLFF. The chain uses TRBV10-3 and TRBJ1-4; D perhaps matches TRBD1 (6 bases). The germline V gene encodes CDR1 ENHRY and CDR2 SYGVKD. V lost 0 bases and J 7 bases, leaving 9 bases between the germline ends. This CDR3 contains 14 residues.